This T cell receptor beta chain is from a study of CD4+ T cells in melanoma. Study results and caveats: CD8+ T cell, macrophage and B cell function reportedly correlated with neoantigen-specific CD4+ T cells.

In the case of this clone: Antigen: not known.

The data were produced by immunoSEQ multiplex PCR, yet TCRdb's version contains in-frame clones alone and is incomplete. The table records some 13,000 clones, roughly 80% of them present only once. Germline CDR1 is SGHRS and CDR2 is YFSETQ. The CDR3 contains 13 residues. The V gene lost 1 base and the J gene lost 1 base, with 5 bases spanning the gap. V and J are TRBV5-1 and TRBJ1-1; D ambiguous. Sequencing used cells from a culture (not recorded whether cultured in vitro). The TCR was taken from a human donor with melanoma. CDR3: CASSLWGNTEAFF. The CDR3 bases are TGCGCCAGCAGCTTGTGGGGGAACACTGAAGCTTTCTTT. Looking up the rest from reference TRBV5-1 and TRBJ1-1 gives the full variable domain: KAGVTQTPRYLIKTRGQQVTLSCSPISGHRSVSWYQQTPGQGLQFLFEYFSETQRNKGNFPGRFSGRQFSNSRSEMNVSTLELGDSALYLCASSLWGNTEAFFGQGTRLTVV.